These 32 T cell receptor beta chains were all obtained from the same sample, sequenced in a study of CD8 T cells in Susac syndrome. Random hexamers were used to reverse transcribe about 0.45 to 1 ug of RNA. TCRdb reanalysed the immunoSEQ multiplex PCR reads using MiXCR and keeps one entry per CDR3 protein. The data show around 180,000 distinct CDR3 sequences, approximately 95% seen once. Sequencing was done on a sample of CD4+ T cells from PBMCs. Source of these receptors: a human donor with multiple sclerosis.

CDR3 bases: TGTGCCAGCAGCCAAGATCTCGGCCGGGAGACCCAGTACTTC. Its protein product is CASSQDLGRETQYF. This rearrangement joins TRBV3-1 to TRBJ2-5; unclear D gene. This CDR3 comprises 14 residues. V lost 0 bases, J lost 5 bases, and 10 bases lay in between. Germline loops: CDR1 LGHDT, CDR2 YNNKEL (reference sequence).

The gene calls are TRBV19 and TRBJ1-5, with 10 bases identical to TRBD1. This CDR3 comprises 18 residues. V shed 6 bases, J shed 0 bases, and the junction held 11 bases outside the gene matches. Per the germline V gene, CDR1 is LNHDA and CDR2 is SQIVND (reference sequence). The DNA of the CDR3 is TGTGCCAGTAGGACCCCGGGACAGGGGTTGTATAGCAATCAGCCCCAGCATTTT. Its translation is CASRTPGQGLYSNQPQHF.

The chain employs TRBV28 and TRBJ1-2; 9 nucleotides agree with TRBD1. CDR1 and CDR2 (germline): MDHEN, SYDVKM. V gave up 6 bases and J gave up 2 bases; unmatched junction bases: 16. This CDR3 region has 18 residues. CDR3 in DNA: TGTGCCAGCAGCCCTAGTCCCGGGACAGGGTTCGAAAACTATGGCTACACCTTC. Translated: CASSPSPGTGFENYGYTF.

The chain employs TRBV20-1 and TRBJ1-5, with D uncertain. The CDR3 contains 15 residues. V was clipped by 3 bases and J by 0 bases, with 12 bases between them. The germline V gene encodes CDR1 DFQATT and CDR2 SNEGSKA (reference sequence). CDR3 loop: CSARVKYYSNQPQHF. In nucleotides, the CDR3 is TGCAGTGCTAGGGTGAAGTACTATAGCAATCAGCCCCAGCATTTT.

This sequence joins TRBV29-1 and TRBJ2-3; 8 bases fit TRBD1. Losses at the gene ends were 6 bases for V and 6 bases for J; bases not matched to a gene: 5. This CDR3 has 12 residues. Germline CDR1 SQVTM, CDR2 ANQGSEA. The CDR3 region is CSVGTGADTQYF. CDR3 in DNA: TGCAGCGTAGGGACAGGTGCGGATACGCAGTATTTT.

In nucleotides, the CDR3 is TGTGCCAGCAGCTTGGTCTTCCTCGGGGACGAGCAGTACTTC. Its translation: CASSLVFLGDEQYF. The chain combines TRBV11-2 with TRBJ2-7, with a possible D match to TRBD2 (5 bases). Trimming stripped 3 bases from V and 5 bases from J, with 14 bases between. This CDR3 spans 14 amino acids. Germline V lookup: CDR1 SGHAT, CDR2 FQNNGV.

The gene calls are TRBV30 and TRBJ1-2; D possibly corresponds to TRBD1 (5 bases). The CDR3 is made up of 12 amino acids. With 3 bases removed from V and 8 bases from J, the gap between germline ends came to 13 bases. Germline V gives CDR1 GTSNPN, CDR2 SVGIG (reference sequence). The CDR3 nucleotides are TGTGCCTGGAGCCAGGGATTGGGGGGCTACACCTTC. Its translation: CAWSQGLGGYTF.

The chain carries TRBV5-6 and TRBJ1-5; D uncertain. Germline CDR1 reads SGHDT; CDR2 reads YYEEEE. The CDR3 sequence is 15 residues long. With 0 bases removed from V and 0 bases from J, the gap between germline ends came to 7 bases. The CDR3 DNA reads TGTGCCAGCAGCTTGGGGCAGCCTAGCAATCAGCCCCAGCATTTT. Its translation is CASSLGQPSNQPQHF.

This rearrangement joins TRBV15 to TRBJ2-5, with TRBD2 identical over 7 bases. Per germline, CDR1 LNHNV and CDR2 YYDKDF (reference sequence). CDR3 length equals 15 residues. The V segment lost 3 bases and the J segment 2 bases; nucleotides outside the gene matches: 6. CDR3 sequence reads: CATSSFVAGQETQYF. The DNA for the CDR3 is TGTGCCACCAGCAGCTTCGTAGCGGGTCAAGAGACCCAGTACTTC.

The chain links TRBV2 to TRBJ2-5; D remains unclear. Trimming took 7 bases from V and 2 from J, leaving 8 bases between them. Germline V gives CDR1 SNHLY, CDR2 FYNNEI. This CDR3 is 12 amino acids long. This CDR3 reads CASMRIQETQYF. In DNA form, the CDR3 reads TGTGCCAGCATGAGGATACAAGAGACCCAGTACTTC.

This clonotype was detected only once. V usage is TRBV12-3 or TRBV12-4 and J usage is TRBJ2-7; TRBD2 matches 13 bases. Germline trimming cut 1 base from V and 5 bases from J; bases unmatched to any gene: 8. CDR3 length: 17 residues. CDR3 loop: CASSLETSGGPGHEQYF. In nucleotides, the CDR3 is TGTGCCAGCAGTTTAGAGACTAGCGGGGGGCCGGGTCACGAGCAGTACTTC.

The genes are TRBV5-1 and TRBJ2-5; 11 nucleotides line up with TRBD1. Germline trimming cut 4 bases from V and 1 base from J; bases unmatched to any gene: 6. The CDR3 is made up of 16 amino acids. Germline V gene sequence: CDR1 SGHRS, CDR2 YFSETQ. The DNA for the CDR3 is TGCGCCAGCAGCACCGGACAGGGGGCCACCCAAGAGACCCAGTACTTC. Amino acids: CASSTGQGATQETQYF.

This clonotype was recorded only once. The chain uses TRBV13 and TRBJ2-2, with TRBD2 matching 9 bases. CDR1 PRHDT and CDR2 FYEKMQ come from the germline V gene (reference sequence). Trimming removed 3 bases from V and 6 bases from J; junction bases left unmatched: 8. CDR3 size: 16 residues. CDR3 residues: CASSFDGLAGPGELFF. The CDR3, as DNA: TGTGCCAGCAGCTTCGACGGCCTAGCGGGGCCCGGGGAGCTGTTTTTT.

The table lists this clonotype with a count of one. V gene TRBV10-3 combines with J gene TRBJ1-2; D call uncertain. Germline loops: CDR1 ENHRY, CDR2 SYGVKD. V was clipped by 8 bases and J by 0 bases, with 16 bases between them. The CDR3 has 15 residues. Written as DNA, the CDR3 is TGTGCCATCGGGCGGGGAGGCGGACCTAACTATGGCTACACCTTC. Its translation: CAIGRGGGPNYGYTF.

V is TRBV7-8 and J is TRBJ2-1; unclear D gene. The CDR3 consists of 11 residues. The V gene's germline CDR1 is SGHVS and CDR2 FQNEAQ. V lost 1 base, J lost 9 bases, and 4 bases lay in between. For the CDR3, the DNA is TGTGCCAGCAGCTTAGATTTTGAGCAGTTCTTC. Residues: CASSLDFEQFF.

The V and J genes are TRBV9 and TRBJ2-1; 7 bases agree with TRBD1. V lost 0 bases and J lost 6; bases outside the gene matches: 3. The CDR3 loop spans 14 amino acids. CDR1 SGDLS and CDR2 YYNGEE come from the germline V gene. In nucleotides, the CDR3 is TGTGCCAGCAGCGTAGTGGCAGGGGGCAATGAGCAGTTCTTC. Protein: CASSVVAGGNEQFF.

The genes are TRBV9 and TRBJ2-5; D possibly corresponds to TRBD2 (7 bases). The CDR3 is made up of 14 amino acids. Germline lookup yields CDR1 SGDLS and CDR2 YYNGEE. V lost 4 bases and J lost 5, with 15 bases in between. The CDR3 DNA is TGTGCCAGCAGCCCGACGGGGGGCGGGGAGACCCAGTACTTC. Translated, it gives CASSPTGGGETQYF.

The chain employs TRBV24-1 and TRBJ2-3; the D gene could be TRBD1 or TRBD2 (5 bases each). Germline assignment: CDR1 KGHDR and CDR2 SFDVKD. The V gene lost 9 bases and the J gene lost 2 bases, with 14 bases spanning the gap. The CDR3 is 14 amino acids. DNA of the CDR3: TGTGCCACCCCGGGACCGAACTACACAGATACGCAGTATTTT. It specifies CATPGPNYTDTQYF.

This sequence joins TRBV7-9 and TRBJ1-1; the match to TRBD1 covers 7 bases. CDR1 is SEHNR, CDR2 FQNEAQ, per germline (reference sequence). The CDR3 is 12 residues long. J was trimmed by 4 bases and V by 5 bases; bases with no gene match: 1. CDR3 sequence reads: CASSRQGTEAFF. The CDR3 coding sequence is TGTGCCAGCAGCAGACAGGGCACTGAAGCTTTCTTT.

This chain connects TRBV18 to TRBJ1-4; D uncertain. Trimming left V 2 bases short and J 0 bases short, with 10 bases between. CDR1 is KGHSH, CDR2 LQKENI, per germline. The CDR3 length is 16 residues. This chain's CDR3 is CASSPVAGATNEKLFF. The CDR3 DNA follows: TGTGCCAGCTCACCAGTAGCGGGAGCAACTAATGAAAAACTGTTTTTT.

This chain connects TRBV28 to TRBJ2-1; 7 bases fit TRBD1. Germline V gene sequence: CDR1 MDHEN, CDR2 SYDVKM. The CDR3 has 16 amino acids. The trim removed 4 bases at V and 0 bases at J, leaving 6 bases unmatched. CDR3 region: CASSSKGTVSYNEQFF. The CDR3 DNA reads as TGTGCCAGCAGTTCCAAAGGGACAGTCTCCTACAATGAGCAGTTCTTC.

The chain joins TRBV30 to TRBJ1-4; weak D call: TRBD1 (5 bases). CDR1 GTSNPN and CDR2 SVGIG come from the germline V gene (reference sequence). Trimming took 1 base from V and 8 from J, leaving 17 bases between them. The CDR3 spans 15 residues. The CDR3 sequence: CAWSALGGGGEKLFF. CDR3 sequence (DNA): TGTGCCTGGAGTGCCCTTGGGGGAGGTGGGGAAAAACTGTTTTTT.

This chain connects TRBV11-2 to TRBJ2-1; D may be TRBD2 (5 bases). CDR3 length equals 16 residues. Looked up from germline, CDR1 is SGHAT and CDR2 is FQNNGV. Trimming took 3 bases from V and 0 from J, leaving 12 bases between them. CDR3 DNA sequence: TGTGCCAGCAGCTTCGAACCGGGATTCTCCTACAATGAGCAGTTCTTC. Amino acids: CASSFEPGFSYNEQFF.

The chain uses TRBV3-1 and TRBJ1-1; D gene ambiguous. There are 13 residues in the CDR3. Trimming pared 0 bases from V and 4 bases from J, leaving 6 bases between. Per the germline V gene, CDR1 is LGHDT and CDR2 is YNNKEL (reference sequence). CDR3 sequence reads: CASSQEPSTEAFF. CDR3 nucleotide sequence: TGTGCCAGCAGCCAAGAACCGAGCACTGAAGCTTTCTTT.

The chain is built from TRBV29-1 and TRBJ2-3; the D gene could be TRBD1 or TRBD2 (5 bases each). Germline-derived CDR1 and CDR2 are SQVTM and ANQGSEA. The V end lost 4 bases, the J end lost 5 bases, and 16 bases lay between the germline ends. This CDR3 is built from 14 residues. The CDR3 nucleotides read TGCAGCGTTGGGCTAGTTAAGAGGGGAGATACGCAGTATTTT. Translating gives CSVGLVKRGDTQYF.

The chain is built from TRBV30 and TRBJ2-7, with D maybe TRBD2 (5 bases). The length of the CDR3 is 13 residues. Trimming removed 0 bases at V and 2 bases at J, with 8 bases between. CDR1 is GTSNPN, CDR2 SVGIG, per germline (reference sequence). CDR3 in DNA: TGTGCCTGGAGTGTACTAGGGACCTACGAGCAGTACTTC. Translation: CAWSVLGTYEQYF.

The CDR3, as DNA: TGTGCCAGCAGCCAGAGAGGGGGAATCTCCGAGCAGTACTTC. Translating gives CASSQRGGISEQYF. The rearrangement joins TRBV3-1 to TRBJ2-7; D might be TRBD1 (6 bases). Germline lookup yields CDR1 LGHDT and CDR2 YNNKEL (reference sequence). The CDR3 runs 14 residues. Deletions cut 3 bases from V and 6 bases from J, with 15 bases between.

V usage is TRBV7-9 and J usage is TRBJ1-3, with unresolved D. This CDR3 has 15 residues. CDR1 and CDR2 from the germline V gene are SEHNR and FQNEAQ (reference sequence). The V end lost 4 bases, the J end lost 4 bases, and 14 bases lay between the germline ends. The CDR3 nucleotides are TGTGCCAGCAGCTCCATTCGCGGGAGGGGAAACACCATATATTTT. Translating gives CASSSIRGRGNTIYF.

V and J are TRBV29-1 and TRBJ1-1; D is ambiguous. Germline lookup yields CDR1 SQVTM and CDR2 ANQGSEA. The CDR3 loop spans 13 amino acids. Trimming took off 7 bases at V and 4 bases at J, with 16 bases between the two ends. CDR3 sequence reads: CSAVGRATTEAFF. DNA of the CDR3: TGCAGCGCGGTCGGTCGGGCTACCACTGAAGCTTTCTTT.

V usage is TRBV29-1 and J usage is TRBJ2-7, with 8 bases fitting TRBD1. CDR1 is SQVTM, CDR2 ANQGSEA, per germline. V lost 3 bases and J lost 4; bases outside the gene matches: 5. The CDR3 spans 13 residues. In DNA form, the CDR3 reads TGCAGCGTTGAGTCAGGGACAGGTTACGAGCAGTACTTC. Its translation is CSVESGTGYEQYF.

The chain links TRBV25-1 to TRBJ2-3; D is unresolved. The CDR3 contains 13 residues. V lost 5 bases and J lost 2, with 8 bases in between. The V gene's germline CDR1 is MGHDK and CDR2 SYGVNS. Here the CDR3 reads CASSRRNTDTQYF. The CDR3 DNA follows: TGTGCCAGCAGTCGTCGGAACACAGATACGCAGTATTTT.

Written as DNA, the CDR3 is TGCAGTGCTAGGCCCCTTGTGGGCTATGGCTACACCTTC. It translates to CSARPLVGYGYTF. V usage is TRBV20-1 and J usage is TRBJ1-2; D is ambiguous. The CDR3 is made up of 13 amino acids. V shed 3 bases and J shed 4 bases, with 12 bases lying between them. Germline loops: CDR1 DFQATT, CDR2 SNEGSKA (reference sequence).